These 2 T cell receptor beta chains share one sample of origin, sequenced in a study of PD-1 blockade in classical Hodgkin lymphoma. Libraries were prepared by immunoSEQ multiplex PCR; TCRdb keeps only in-frame clonotypes and omits some of them. Here the sample spans roughly 28,000 clones, over 70% being singletons. Specified time point: cycle 4 day 1 (C4D1), after about 6 weeks of nivolumab. Relapse after autologous stem cell transplantation occurred in every patient, and brentuximab vedotin exposure varied. The sample here was peripheral blood mononuclear cells (PBMCs), taken before the fourth cycle of nivolumab. Receptor source: a human donor with classical Hodgkin lymphoma.

V and J are TRBV7-2 and TRBJ2-5; perhaps TRBD1 as D (6 bases). In germline, CDR1 is SGHTA, CDR2 FQGNSA. The CDR3 extends over 17 amino acids. V lost 3 bases to trimming and J lost 5 bases, with 22 bases between them. The CDR3 DNA reads as TGTGCCAGCAGCTTGAGGGGGACATCCGCCCAGGGGGAGACCCAGTACTTC. Amino acid sequence: CASSLRGTSAQGETQYF.

The CDR3 bases are TGTGCCTGGAGTGTTGGGTGGTCGGGGGGCAGCGCTTTCGGAAACACCATATATTTT. Its protein is CAWSVGWSGGSAFGNTIYF. The V and J genes are TRBV30 and TRBJ1-3; tentatively, D is TRBD1 (6 bases). The germline V gene encodes CDR1 GTSNPN and CDR2 SVGIG (reference sequence). The CDR3 has 19 residues. Deletions cut 0 bases from V and 4 bases from J, with 25 bases between.